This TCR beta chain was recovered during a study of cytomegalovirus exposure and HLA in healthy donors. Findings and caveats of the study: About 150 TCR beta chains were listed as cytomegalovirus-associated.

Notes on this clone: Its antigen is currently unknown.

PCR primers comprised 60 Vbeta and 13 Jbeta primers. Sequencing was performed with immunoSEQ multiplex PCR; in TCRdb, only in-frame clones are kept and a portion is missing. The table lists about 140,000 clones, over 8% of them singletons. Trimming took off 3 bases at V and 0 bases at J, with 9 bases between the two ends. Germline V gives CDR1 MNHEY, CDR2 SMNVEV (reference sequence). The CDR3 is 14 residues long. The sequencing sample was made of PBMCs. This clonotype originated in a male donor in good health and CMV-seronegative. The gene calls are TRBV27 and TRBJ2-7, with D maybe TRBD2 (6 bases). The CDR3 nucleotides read TGTGCCAGCAGTTTCGCGGGGACCTCCTACGAGCAGTACTTC. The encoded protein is CASSFAGTSYEQYF.